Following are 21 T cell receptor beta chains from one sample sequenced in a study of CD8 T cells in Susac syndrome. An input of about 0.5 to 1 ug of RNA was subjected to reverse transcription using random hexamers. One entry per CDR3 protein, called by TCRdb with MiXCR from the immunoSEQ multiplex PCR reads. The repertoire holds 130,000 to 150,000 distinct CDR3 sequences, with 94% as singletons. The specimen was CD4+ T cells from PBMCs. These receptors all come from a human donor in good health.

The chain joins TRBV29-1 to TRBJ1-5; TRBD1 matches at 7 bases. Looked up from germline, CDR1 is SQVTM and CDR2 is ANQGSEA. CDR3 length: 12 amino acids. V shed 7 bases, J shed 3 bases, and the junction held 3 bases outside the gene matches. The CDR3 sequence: CSAQGPNQPQHF. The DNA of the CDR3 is TGCAGCGCACAGGGGCCCAATCAGCCCCAGCATTTT.

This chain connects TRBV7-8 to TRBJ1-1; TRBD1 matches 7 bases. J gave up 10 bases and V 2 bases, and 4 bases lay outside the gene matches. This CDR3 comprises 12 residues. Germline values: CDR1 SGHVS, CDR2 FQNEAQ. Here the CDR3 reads CASSLPTGRAFF. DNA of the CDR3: TGTGCCAGCAGCTTACCGACAGGGAGAGCTTTCTTT.

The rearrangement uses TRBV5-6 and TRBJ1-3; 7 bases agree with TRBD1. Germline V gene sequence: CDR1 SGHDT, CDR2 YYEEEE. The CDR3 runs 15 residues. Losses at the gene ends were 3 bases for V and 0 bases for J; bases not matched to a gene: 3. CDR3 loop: CASSSGQFSGNTIYF. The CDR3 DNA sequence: TGTGCCAGCAGCTCGGGACAGTTCTCTGGAAACACCATATATTTT.

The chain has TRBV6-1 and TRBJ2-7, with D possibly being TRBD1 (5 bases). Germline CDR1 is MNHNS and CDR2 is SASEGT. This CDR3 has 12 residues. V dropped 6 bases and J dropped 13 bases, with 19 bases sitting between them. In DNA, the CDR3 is TGTGCCAGCAGAGGCGACAGCCCCGTATCCTACTTC. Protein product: CASRGDSPVSYF.

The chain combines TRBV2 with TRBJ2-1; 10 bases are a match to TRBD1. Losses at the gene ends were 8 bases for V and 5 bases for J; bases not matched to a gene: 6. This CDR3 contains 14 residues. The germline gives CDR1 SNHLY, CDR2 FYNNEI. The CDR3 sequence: CASHRDRGNNEQFF. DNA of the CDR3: TGTGCCAGCCATCGGGACAGGGGCAACAATGAGCAGTTCTTC.

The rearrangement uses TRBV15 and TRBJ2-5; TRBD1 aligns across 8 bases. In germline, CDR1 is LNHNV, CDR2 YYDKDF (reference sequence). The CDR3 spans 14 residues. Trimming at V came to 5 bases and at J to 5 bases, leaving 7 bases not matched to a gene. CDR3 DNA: TGTGCCACCAGCGGGTCGACAGGGGATGAGACCCAGTACTTC. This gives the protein CATSGSTGDETQYF. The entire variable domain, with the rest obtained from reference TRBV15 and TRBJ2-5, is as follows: DAMVIQNPRYQVTQFGKPVTLSCSQTLNHNVMYWYQQKSSQAPKLLFHYYDKDFNNEADTPDNFQSRRPNTSFCFLDIRSPGLGDTAMYLCATSGSTGDETQYFGPGTRLLVL.

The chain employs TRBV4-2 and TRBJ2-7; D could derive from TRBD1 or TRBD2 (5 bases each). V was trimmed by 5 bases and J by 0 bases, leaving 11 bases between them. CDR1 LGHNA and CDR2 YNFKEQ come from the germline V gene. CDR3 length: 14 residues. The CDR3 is CASSGGQASYEQYF. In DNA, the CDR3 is TGTGCCAGCAGCGGAGGACAAGCCTCCTACGAGCAGTACTTC.

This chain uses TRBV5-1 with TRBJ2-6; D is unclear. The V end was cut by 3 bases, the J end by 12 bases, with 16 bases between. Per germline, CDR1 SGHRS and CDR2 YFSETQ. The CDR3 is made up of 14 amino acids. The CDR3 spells CASSSDATALVLTF. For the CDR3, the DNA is TGCGCCAGCAGCTCGGACGCCACCGCGCTCGTCCTGACTTTC.

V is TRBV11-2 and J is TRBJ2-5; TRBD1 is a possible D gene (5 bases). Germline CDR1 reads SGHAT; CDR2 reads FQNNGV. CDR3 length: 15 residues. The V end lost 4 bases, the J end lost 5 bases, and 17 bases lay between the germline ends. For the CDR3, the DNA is TGTGCCAGCAGCTCCCATCAGGGATCTGTGGAGACCCAGTACTTC. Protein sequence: CASSSHQGSVETQYF.

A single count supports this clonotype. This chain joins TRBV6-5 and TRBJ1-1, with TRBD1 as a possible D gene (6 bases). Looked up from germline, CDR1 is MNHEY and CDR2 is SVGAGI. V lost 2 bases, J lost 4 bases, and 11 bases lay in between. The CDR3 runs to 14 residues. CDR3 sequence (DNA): TGTGCCAGCAGTTACGGGGCAGGGGCCACTGAAGCTTTCTTT. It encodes CASSYGAGATEAFF.

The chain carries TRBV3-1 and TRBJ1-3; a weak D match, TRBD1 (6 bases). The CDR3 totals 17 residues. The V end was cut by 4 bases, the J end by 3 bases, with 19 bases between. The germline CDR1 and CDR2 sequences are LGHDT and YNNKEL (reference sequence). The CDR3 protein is CASSRSLQGADGNTIYF. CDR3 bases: TGTGCCAGCAGCCGGAGCTTACAGGGCGCTGATGGAAACACCATATATTTT. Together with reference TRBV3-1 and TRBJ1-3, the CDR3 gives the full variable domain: DTAVSQTPKYLVTQMGNDKSIKCEQNLGHDTMYWYKQDSKKFLKIMFSYNNKELIINETVPNRFSPKSPDKAHLNLHINSLELGDSAVYFCASSRSLQGADGNTIYFGEGSWLTVV.

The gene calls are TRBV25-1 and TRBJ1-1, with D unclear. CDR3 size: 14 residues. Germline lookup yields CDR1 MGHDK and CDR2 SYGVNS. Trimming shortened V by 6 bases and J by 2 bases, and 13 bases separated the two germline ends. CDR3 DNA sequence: TGTGCCAGCAGCACCAACAGAGCTAACACTGAAGCTTTCTTT. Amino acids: CASSTNRANTEAFF.

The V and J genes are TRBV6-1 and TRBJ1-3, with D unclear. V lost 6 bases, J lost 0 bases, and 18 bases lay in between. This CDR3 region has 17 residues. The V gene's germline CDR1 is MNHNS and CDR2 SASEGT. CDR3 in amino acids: CASSSIRRSTSGNTIYF. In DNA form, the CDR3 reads TGTGCCAGCAGCTCCATTCGGAGAAGTACCTCTGGAAACACCATATATTTT.

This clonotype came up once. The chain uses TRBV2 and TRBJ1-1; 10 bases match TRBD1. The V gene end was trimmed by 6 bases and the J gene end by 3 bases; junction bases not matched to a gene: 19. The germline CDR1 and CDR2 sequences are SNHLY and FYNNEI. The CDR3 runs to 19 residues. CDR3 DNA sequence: TGTGCCAGCAGCGGGAGGTGGAGAAGGGACAGGGGAATGGACACTGAAGCTTTCTTT. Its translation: CASSGRWRRDRGMDTEAFF.

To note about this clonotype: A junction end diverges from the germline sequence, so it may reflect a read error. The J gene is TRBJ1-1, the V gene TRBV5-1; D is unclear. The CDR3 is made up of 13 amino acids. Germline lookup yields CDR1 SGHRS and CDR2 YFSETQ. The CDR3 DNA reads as TGTGCCAGTAGTCTAGGAGCGAACACTGAAGCTTTCTTT. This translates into CASSLGANTEAFF.

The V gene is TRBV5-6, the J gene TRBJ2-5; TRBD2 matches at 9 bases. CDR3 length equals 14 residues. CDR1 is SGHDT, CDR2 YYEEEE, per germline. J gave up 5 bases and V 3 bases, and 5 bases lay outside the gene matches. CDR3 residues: CASSSRTSAETQYF. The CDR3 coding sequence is TGTGCCAGCAGCTCTCGGACTAGCGCGGAGACCCAGTACTTC.

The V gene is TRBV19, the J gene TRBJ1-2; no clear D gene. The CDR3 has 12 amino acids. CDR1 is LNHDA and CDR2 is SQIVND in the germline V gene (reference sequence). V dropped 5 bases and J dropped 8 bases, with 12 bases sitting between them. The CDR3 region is CASSSPSWGYTF. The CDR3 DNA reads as TGTGCCAGTAGTTCCCCCAGCTGGGGCTACACCTTC. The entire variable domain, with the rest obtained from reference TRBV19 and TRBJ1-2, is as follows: DGGITQSPKYLFRKEGQNVTLSCEQNLNHDAMYWYRQDPGQGLRLIYYSQIVNDFQKGDIAEGYSVSREKKESFPLTVTSAQKNPTAFYLCASSSPSWGYTFGSGTRLTVV.

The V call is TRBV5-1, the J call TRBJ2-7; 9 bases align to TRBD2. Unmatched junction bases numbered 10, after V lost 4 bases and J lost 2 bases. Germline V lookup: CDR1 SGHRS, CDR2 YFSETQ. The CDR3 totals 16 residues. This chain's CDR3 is CASSLPPGLATYEQYF. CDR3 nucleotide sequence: TGCGCCAGCAGCCTCCCGCCGGGACTAGCAACCTACGAGCAGTACTTC.

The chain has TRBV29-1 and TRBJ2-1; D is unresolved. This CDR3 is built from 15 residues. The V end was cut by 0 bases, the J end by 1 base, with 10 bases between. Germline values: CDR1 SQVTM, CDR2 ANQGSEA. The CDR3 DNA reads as TGCAGCGTTGAAGAGAGAGAGATTTCCTACAATGAGCAGTTCTTC. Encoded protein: CSVEEREISYNEQFF.

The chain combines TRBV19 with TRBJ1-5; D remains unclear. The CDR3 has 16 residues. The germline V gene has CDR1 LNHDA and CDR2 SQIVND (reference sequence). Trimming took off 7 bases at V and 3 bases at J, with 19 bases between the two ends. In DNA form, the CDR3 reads TGTGCCAGTACTTCTATAGGTGGCGTCCCCAATCAGCCCCAGCATTTT. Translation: CASTSIGGVPNQPQHF.

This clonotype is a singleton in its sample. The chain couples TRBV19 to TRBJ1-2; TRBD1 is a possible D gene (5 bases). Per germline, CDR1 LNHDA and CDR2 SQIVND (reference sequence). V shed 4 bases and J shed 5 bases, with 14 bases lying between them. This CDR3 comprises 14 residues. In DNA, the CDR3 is TGTGCCAGTAGTACGGGAGCCGGGGGATATGGCTACACCTTC. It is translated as CASSTGAGGYGYTF.